These T cell receptor beta chains were read from a single sample in a study of blood T cell repertoires in COVID-19. Measured with immunoSEQ multiplex PCR; TCRdb has only the in-frame clones, and not every one. The table lists 250,000 to 350,000 clones, about 90% of them singletons. Sequenced input: peripheral blood. The source of these receptors is a woman in her thirties with COVID-19, enrolled during active disease. CDR3s include the opening cysteine and the closing phenylalanine or tryptophan. Each record gives: V gene, clone size, D gene, J gene, CDR3 protein, CDR3 DNA. The D gene is left open where the match is weak. Size values are once, few and many counts, or a class for expanded clones, and some rows have none.

v_gene: TRBV29-1; abundance: .; d_gene: .; j_gene: TRBJ2-1; CDR3aa: CSVHSRDFSYNEQFF; CDR3nt: TGCAGCGTTCATAGTCGGGACTTCTCCTACAATGAGCAGTTCTTC
v_gene: TRBV5-6; abundance: .; d_gene: .; j_gene: TRBJ1-1; CDR3aa: CASSLWTRQGTEAFF; CDR3nt: TGTGCCAGCAGCTTATGGACACGCCAGGGCACTGAAGCTTTCTTT
v_gene: TRBV5-4; abundance: few; d_gene: TRBD2; j_gene: TRBJ2-7; CDR3aa: CASSSGLAGSAYEQYF; CDR3nt: TGTGCCAGCAGCTCAGGACTAGCGGGGTCCGCATACGAGCAGTACTTC
v_gene: TRBV2; abundance: .; d_gene: .; j_gene: TRBJ2-7; CDR3aa: CASSEAPLEQYF; CDR3nt: TGTGCCAGCAGTGAAGCCCCCCTAGAGCAGTACTTC
v_gene: TRBV30; abundance: .; d_gene: .; j_gene: TRBJ2-2; CDR3aa: CAWAGTENTGELFF; CDR3nt: TGTGCCTGGGCTGGGACTGAGAACACCGGGGAGCTGTTTTTT
v_gene: TRBV7-2; abundance: .; d_gene: .; j_gene: TRBJ2-3; CDR3aa: CASSLEGVQITDTQYF; CDR3nt: TGTGCCAGCAGCTTAGAGGGGGTCCAGATCACAGATACGCAGTATTTT
v_gene: TRBV30; abundance: .; d_gene: .; j_gene: TRBJ1-6; CDR3aa: CAWSVSGRANSPLHF; CDR3nt: TGTGCCTGGAGTGTATCGGGCAGGGCTAATTCACCCCTCCACTTT
v_gene: TRBV6-5; abundance: .; d_gene: .; j_gene: TRBJ2-6; CDR3aa: CASSGGQSGANVLTF; CDR3nt: TGTGCCAGCAGCGGGGGGCAGTCTGGGGCCAACGTCCTGACTTTC
v_gene: TRBV28; abundance: .; d_gene: .; j_gene: TRBJ1-4; CDR3aa: CASRPGQRRNEKLFF; CDR3nt: TGTGCCAGCAGGCCTGGACAGAGGAGGAATGAAAAACTGTTTTTT
v_gene: TRBV27; abundance: many; d_gene: TRBD1; j_gene: TRBJ1-5; CDR3aa: CASSLSGTGGANQPQHF; CDR3nt: TGTGCCAGCAGTTTATCGGGGACAGGGGGAGCCAATCAGCCCCAGCATTTT
v_gene: TRBV28; abundance: once; d_gene: .; j_gene: TRBJ2-2; CDR3aa: CASSPHGRGPNTGELFF; CDR3nt: TGTGCCAGCAGTCCGCACGGGAGGGGGCCCAACACCGGGGAGCTGTTTTTT
v_gene: TRBV5-8; abundance: .; d_gene: TRBD1; j_gene: TRBJ2-5; CDR3aa: CASSLAGQGHQETQYF; CDR3nt: TGTGCCAGCAGCTTGGCGGGACAGGGGCACCAAGAGACCCAGTACTTC
v_gene: TRBV28; abundance: .; d_gene: .; j_gene: TRBJ1-3; CDR3aa: CASRTPENTIYF; CDR3nt: TGTGCCAGCCGGACTCCAGAAAACACCATATATTTT
v_gene: TRBV6-1; abundance: few; d_gene: .; j_gene: TRBJ2-7; CDR3aa: CASSRQGYEQYF; CDR3nt: TGTGCCAGCAGCAGACAAGGCTACGAGCAGTACTTC
v_gene: TRBV7-2; abundance: .; d_gene: TRBD1; j_gene: TRBJ1-1; CDR3aa: CASSSRTGGTEAFF; CDR3nt: TGTGCCAGCAGCTCCCGGACAGGGGGCACTGAAGCTTTCTTT
v_gene: TRBV9; abundance: .; d_gene: TRBD2; j_gene: TRBJ2-5; CDR3aa: CASSVGGSGAQETQYF; CDR3nt: TGTGCCAGCAGCGTAGGGGGTAGCGGGGCGCAAGAGACCCAGTACTTC
v_gene: TRBV30; abundance: .; d_gene: .; j_gene: TRBJ2-5; CDR3aa: CAWSQEGEETQYF; CDR3nt: TGTGCCTGGAGTCAGGAGGGAGAAGAGACCCAGTACTTC
v_gene: TRBV19; abundance: few; d_gene: TRBD1; j_gene: TRBJ1-5; CDR3aa: CASSLTGSGQPQHF; CDR3nt: TGTGCCAGTAGTCTGACAGGGTCGGGTCAGCCCCAGCATTTT
v_gene: TRBV28; abundance: .; d_gene: .; j_gene: TRBJ1-3; CDR3aa: CASSFDRSSGNTIYF; CDR3nt: TGTGCCAGCAGTTTCGACCGGAGCTCTGGAAACACCATATATTTT
v_gene: TRBV2; abundance: .; d_gene: TRBD2; j_gene: TRBJ2-7; CDR3aa: CASSEGTSGRALYF; CDR3nt: TGTGCCAGCAGTGAAGGGACTAGCGGGAGGGCCTTGTACTTC
v_gene: TRBV27; abundance: .; d_gene: TRBD2; j_gene: TRBJ2-7; CDR3aa: CASGLAGFYEQYF; CDR3nt: TGTGCCAGTGGACTAGCGGGATTCTACGAGCAGTACTTC
v_gene: TRBV2; abundance: .; d_gene: .; j_gene: TRBJ2-5; CDR3aa: CASTNYQETQYF; CDR3nt: TGTGCCAGCACTAACTACCAAGAGACCCAGTACTTC
v_gene: TRBV14; abundance: .; d_gene: TRBD2; j_gene: TRBJ2-3; CDR3aa: CASSRLAGELTDTQYF; CDR3nt: TGTGCCAGCAGCCGACTAGCGGGAGAGCTCACAGATACGCAGTATTTT
v_gene: TRBV7-6; abundance: .; d_gene: TRBD2; j_gene: TRBJ2-1; CDR3aa: CASSPRTSGDYNEQFF; CDR3nt: TGTGCCAGCAGCCCGAGGACTAGCGGGGACTACAATGAGCAGTTCTTC
v_gene: TRBV4-3; abundance: .; d_gene: TRBD2; j_gene: TRBJ2-1; CDR3aa: CASSQGLAYNEQFF; CDR3nt: TGCGCCAGCAGCCAAGGACTAGCTTACAATGAGCAGTTCTTC
v_gene: TRBV6-2/TRBV6-3; abundance: .; d_gene: TRBD1; j_gene: TRBJ1-2; CDR3aa: CASSRPGTGTYGYTF; CDR3nt: TGTGCCAGCAGCCGGCCCGGGACAGGGACATATGGCTACACCTTC
v_gene: TRBV27; abundance: .; d_gene: .; j_gene: TRBJ2-5; CDR3aa: CASSLRGFGETQYF; CDR3nt: TGTGCCAGCAGTTTAAGAGGGTTCGGGGAGACCCAGTACTTC
v_gene: TRBV6-1; abundance: .; d_gene: TRBD2; j_gene: TRBJ2-7; CDR3aa: CASRPTSGRAFGQYF; CDR3nt: TGTGCCAGCAGACCGACTAGCGGGAGGGCCTTTGGGCAGTACTTC
v_gene: TRBV14; abundance: .; d_gene: TRBD1; j_gene: TRBJ1-2; CDR3aa: CASSQGYRGSDYGYTF; CDR3nt: TGTGCCAGCAGCCAAGGTTACAGGGGGTCCGACTATGGCTACACCTTC
v_gene: TRBV24-1; abundance: .; d_gene: .; j_gene: TRBJ2-2; CDR3aa: CATSDLGGSGELFF; CDR3nt: TGTGCCACCAGTGATTTAGGGGGTAGCGGGGAGCTGTTTTTT
v_gene: TRBV24-1; abundance: .; d_gene: .; j_gene: TRBJ2-5; CDR3aa: CATSERENSGQETQYF; CDR3nt: TGTGCCACCAGTGAACGGGAGAACTCGGGCCAAGAGACCCAGTACTTC
v_gene: TRBV10-3; abundance: once; d_gene: .; j_gene: TRBJ1-2; CDR3aa: CATASLMGASYGYTF; CDR3nt: TGTGCCACCGCCTCACTCATGGGAGCCTCCTATGGCTACACCTTC
v_gene: TRBV9; abundance: .; d_gene: TRBD2; j_gene: TRBJ2-1; CDR3aa: CASSVVPLAGSYNEQFF; CDR3nt: TGTGCCAGCAGCGTAGTTCCCTTAGCGGGGAGTTACAATGAGCAGTTCTTC
v_gene: TRBV6-2/TRBV6-3; abundance: .; d_gene: .; j_gene: TRBJ2-7; CDR3aa: CASSSLGQSYEQYF; CDR3nt: TGTGCCAGCAGTTCGCTGGGACAATCCTACGAGCAGTACTTC
v_gene: TRBV5-5; abundance: few; d_gene: TRBD1; j_gene: TRBJ2-7; CDR3aa: CASSWAGQGILEQYF; CDR3nt: TGTGCCAGCAGCTGGGCTGGACAGGGGATTCTCGAGCAGTACTTC
v_gene: TRBV18; abundance: .; d_gene: .; j_gene: TRBJ1-2; CDR3aa: CASSPAGAFYHGYTF; CDR3nt: TGTGCCAGCTCACCAGCGGGGGCATTCTATCATGGCTACACCTTC
v_gene: TRBV27; abundance: .; d_gene: .; j_gene: TRBJ2-5; CDR3aa: CASRGGPLLETQYF; CDR3nt: TGTGCCAGCAGAGGCGGGCCGTTGTTAGAGACCCAGTACTTC
v_gene: TRBV6-5; abundance: .; d_gene: .; j_gene: TRBJ1-5; CDR3aa: CASKKAQGSQPQHF; CDR3nt: TGTGCCAGCAAAAAGGCGCAGGGTAGTCAGCCCCAGCATTTT
v_gene: TRBV6-5; abundance: .; d_gene: TRBD1; j_gene: TRBJ2-1; CDR3aa: CASSLGRTGPNNEQFF; CDR3nt: TGTGCCAGCAGTTTGGGGCGGACAGGGCCTAACAATGAGCAGTTCTTC
v_gene: TRBV9; abundance: .; d_gene: TRBD2; j_gene: TRBJ2-3; CDR3aa: CASSVGLARTDTQYF; CDR3nt: TGTGCCAGCAGCGTAGGACTAGCCCGCACAGATACGCAGTATTTT
v_gene: TRBV5-5; abundance: many; d_gene: TRBD1; j_gene: TRBJ2-7; CDR3aa: CASSWDSYEQYF; CDR3nt: TGTGCCAGCAGCTGGGACAGCTACGAGCAGTACTTC
v_gene: TRBV6-5; abundance: once; d_gene: .; j_gene: TRBJ2-3; CDR3aa: CASSYSTTTDTQYF; CDR3nt: TGTGCCAGCAGTTACTCGACTACCACAGATACGCAGTATTTT
v_gene: TRBV9; abundance: .; d_gene: .; j_gene: TRBJ2-5; CDR3aa: CASSVLAGETQYF; CDR3nt: TGTGCCAGCAGCGTACTAGCCGGAGAGACCCAGTACTTC
v_gene: TRBV5-6; abundance: .; d_gene: TRBD2; j_gene: TRBJ2-7; CDR3aa: CASSLVAGGSGEQYF; CDR3nt: TGTGCCAGCAGCTTGGTTGCGGGAGGTTCGGGCGAGCAGTACTTC
v_gene: TRBV3-1/TRBV3-2; abundance: .; d_gene: TRBD2; j_gene: TRBJ2-7; CDR3aa: CASSQVTSGRREQYF; CDR3nt: TGTGCCAGCAGCCAAGTTACTAGCGGGAGGCGCGAGCAGTACTTC
v_gene: TRBV16; abundance: .; d_gene: .; j_gene: TRBJ2-5; CDR3aa: CASSPFQETQYF; CDR3nt: TGTGCCAGCAGTCCTTTCCAAGAGACCCAGTACTTC
v_gene: TRBV5-5; abundance: once; d_gene: TRBD1; j_gene: TRBJ2-2; CDR3aa: CASSLVQGASNTGELFF; CDR3nt: TGTGCCAGCAGCTTGGTACAGGGGGCCTCGAACACCGGGGAGCTGTTTTTT
v_gene: TRBV4-1; abundance: .; d_gene: .; j_gene: TRBJ1-5; CDR3aa: CASSQGPREGQPQHF; CDR3nt: TGCGCCAGCAGCCAAGGCCCCCGGGAAGGTCAGCCCCAGCATTTT
v_gene: TRBV6-6; abundance: .; d_gene: .; j_gene: TRBJ2-2; CDR3aa: CASALRGFNGELFF; CDR3nt: TGTGCCAGCGCCCTCAGGGGTTTCAACGGGGAGCTGTTTTTT
v_gene: TRBV9; abundance: .; d_gene: .; j_gene: TRBJ1-1; CDR3aa: CASIPRQVNTEAFF; CDR3nt: TGTGCCAGCATCCCGCGCCAGGTGAACACTGAAGCTTTCTTT
v_gene: TRBV19; abundance: .; d_gene: TRBD2; j_gene: TRBJ2-5; CDR3aa: CASSTGLAGGRETQYF; CDR3nt: TGTGCCAGTAGTACTGGACTAGCGGGAGGGAGAGAGACCCAGTACTTC
v_gene: TRBV29-1; abundance: .; d_gene: .; j_gene: TRBJ1-1; CDR3aa: CSGGQIEGAEAFF; CDR3nt: TGCAGCGGAGGACAGATTGAAGGGGCTGAAGCTTTCTTT
v_gene: TRBV24-1; abundance: .; d_gene: TRBD2; j_gene: TRBJ2-1; CDR3aa: CATGSREVASYNEQFF; CDR3nt: TGTGCCACCGGCTCGCGGGAGGTGGCCTCCTACAATGAGCAGTTCTTC
v_gene: TRBV7-2; abundance: few; d_gene: TRBD1; j_gene: TRBJ1-1; CDR3aa: CASSLGQLMNTEAFF; CDR3nt: TGTGCCAGCAGCCTGGGACAGCTCATGAACACTGAAGCTTTCTTT